The 8 T cell receptor beta chains in this list originate from one sample, sequenced in a study of blood T cell repertoires in COVID-19. Profiling relied on immunoSEQ multiplex PCR, and the TCRdb table lists in-frame clones only, not all of them. The table includes approximately 220,000 clones, 75% to 90% detected once. Sequenced material: PBMCs or T cells enriched from blood (not recorded which). All receptors come from a woman under 40 who had been exposed to COVID-19.

The chain carries TRBV6-2 or TRBV6-3 and TRBJ2-7; the match to TRBD2 covers 7 bases. Germline CDR1 MNHEY, CDR2 SVGEGT. The CDR3 is 18 residues long. Trimming cost V 4 bases and J 2 bases; bases outside gene matches: 17. CDR3 protein: CASSFSPLLRLAAYEQYF. For the CDR3, the DNA is TGTGCCAGCAGTTTCTCACCACTCCTTCGACTAGCAGCCTACGAGCAGTACTTC.

The chain recombines TRBV11-3 with TRBJ1-3; no reliable D call. The CDR3 totals 14 residues. The germline CDR1 and CDR2 sequences are SGHNT and YENEEA. Trimming stripped 3 bases from V and 2 bases from J, with 8 bases between. The CDR3 DNA sequence: TGTGCCAGCAGCTTGGGTGGGCCTGGAAACACCATATATTTT. Residues: CASSLGGPGNTIYF.

The chain recombines TRBV29-1 with TRBJ1-1, with D possibly matching TRBD1 (5 bases). Trimming pared 6 bases from V and 1 base from J, leaving 9 bases between. The CDR3 runs to 12 residues. The germline gives CDR1 SQVTM, CDR2 ANQGSEA. The CDR3 here is CSVSQGNTEAFF. The CDR3 region has the DNA TGCAGCGTATCTCAGGGGAACACTGAAGCTTTCTTT. Looking up the rest from reference TRBV29-1 and TRBJ1-1 gives the full variable domain: SAVISQKPSRDICQRGTSLTIQCQVDSQVTMMFWYRQQPGQSLTLIATANQGSEATYESGFVIDKFPISRPNLTFSTLTVSNMSPEDSSIYLCSVSQGNTEAFFGQGTRLTVV.

This clone showed up just once. V usage is TRBV2 and J usage is TRBJ2-4; D might be TRBD1 (6 bases). The CDR3 length is 18 residues. V lost 8 bases to trimming and J lost 0 bases, with 23 bases between them. Germline V gene lookup returns CDR1 SNHLY and CDR2 FYNNEI. The CDR3 DNA is TGTGCCAGCCTCCCGGCAGGGGAAGGCTTTTTAGCCAAAAACATTCAGTACTTC. Translation gives CASLPAGEGFLAKNIQYF.

The chain carries TRBV5-1 and TRBJ1-3; D unclear. Between the trimmed V and J ends, which lost 2 bases and 0 bases, there was a span of 9 bases. From germline, CDR1 is SGHRS and CDR2 YFSETQ. The CDR3 consists of 15 residues. CDR3 sequence: CASSLNRNSGNTIYF. In nucleotides, the CDR3 is TGCGCCAGCAGCTTAAACAGAAACTCTGGAAACACCATATATTTT.

The gene calls are TRBV13 and TRBJ1-1; D is undetermined. Germline loops: CDR1 PRHDT, CDR2 FYEKMQ (reference sequence). Trimming shortened V by 3 bases and J by 0 bases, and 8 bases separated the two germline ends. The CDR3 extends over 14 amino acids. The CDR3 spells CASSLFQMNTEAFF. The CDR3 coding sequence is TGTGCCAGCAGCTTGTTCCAGATGAACACTGAAGCTTTCTTT.

The chain carries TRBV25-1 and TRBJ1-4; 8 bases match TRBD1. The V gene end was trimmed by 2 bases and the J gene end by 11 bases; junction bases not matched to a gene: 7. The germline gives CDR1 MGHDK, CDR2 SYGVNS. The CDR3 runs to 14 residues. In DNA form, the CDR3 reads TGTGCCAGCAGTGAAGGGGGGACAGGAGGCAAACTGTTTTTT. Its protein product is CASSEGGTGGKLFF.

This chain uses TRBV11-3 with TRBJ2-3; weak D call: TRBD1 (6 bases). The V end was cut by 6 bases, the J end by 7 bases, with 23 bases between. The CDR3 is made up of 16 amino acids. Germline V CDR1 and CDR2: SGHNT, YENEEA. CDR3 amino acids: CASRTTGLPFLNTQYF. The CDR3 DNA sequence: TGTGCCAGCAGAACCACAGGGTTGCCGTTTCTTAATACGCAGTATTTT.